Reported below is one T cell receptor (beta chain). The study drew participants aged about 18 to 89 years from around 24 US areas. Researchers sorted participants into cohorts using their self-reported clinical history. This specimen belongs to a study of blood T cell repertoires in COVID-19. Turning to the study itself: Acute and convalescent COVID-19 specimens originated in the United States, Italy and Spain. Sample material is recorded as cDNA or gDNA derived from T cells, B-cell-depleted T cells, or PBMCs.

The protocol was immunoSEQ multiplex PCR, while the TCRdb copy is restricted to in-frame clones and leaves out a portion. The sample has roughly 290,000 clones; around 89% are singletons. This sequence was found in a woman younger than 30 with acute COVID-19. Sequenced: PBMCs or T cells enriched from blood (not recorded which).

The CDR3 reads CASSKIAGAINYEQYF. In DNA form, the CDR3 reads TGTGCCAGCAGTAAGATAGCGGGAGCTATCAACTACGAGCAGTACTTC. The J gene is TRBJ2-7, the V gene TRBV27, with TRBD2 matching over 9 bases. V was clipped by 5 bases and J by 3 bases; unmatched bases: 11. The CDR3 spans 16 residues. The germline gives CDR1 MNHEY, CDR2 SMNVEV (reference sequence).